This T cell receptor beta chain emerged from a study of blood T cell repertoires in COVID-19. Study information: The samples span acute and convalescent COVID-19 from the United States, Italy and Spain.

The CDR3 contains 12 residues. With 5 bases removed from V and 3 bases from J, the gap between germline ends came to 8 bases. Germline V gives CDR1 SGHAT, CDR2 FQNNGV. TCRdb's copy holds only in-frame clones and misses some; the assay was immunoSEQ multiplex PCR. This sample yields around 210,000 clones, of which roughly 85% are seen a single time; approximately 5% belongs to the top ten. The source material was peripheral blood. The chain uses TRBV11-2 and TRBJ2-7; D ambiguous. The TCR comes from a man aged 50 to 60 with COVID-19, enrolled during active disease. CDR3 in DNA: TGTGCCAGCAGCCCGGGTTACTACGAGCAGTACTTC. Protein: CASSPGYYEQYF.